Listed here are 26 T cell receptor beta chains from one sample, sequenced in a study of tissue T cells after allogeneic stem cell transplantation. As to time point: mouse harvest day 7 after allogeneic transplant. Each mouse received 10^7 T-cell-depleted marrow cells plus 10^6 splenic CD5+ T cells by tail vein. TCRdb's table, derived via immunoSEQ multiplex PCR, lists solely in-frame clones and lacks some. The table lists over 8,500 clones, 40% to 50% of them singletons. Sequencing input: skin. These receptors originate from a female BALB/c mouse given C57BL/6 T cells with graft-versus-host disease after an allogeneic hematopoietic cell transplant.

This clone occurred a few times. Gene names follow the mouse nomenclature. The CDR3 is CASSLQPSGNTLYF. The sequenced CDR3 bases are TGTGCCAGCAGTCTGCAGCCTTCTGGAAATACGCTCTAT. V usage is TRBV26 and J usage is TRBJ1-3; D not certain. Read data end 1 residue before the CDR3 end; the end is taken from the germline J gene. Trimming took off 2 bases at V and 0 bases at J, with 5 bases between the two ends. The CDR3 loop spans 14 amino acids. CDR1 and CDR2 from the germline V gene are KGHPV and FQNQEV (reference sequence).

Comments on this clone: Gene and germline names: mouse. The CDR3 extends 1 residue past the end of the read, so its final part is completed from the germline J gene. This chain links TRBV1 with TRBJ1-2, with D uncertain. The germline V gene has CDR1 NSQYPW and CDR2 LRSPGD (reference sequence). The CDR3 is made up of 13 amino acids. The V gene lost 3 bases and the J gene lost 0 bases, with 5 bases spanning the gap. CDR3 sequence reads: CTCSAQANSDYTF. The CDR3 DNA, read in part, is TGCACCTGCAGTGCTCAGGCAAACTCCGACTACACC. The full variable domain, with the rest looked up from reference TRBV1 and TRBJ1-2, is VTLLEQNPRWRLVPRGQAVNLRCILKNSQYPWMSWYQQDLQKQLQWLFTLRSPGDKEVKSLPGADYLATRVTDTELRLQVANMSQGRTLYCTCSAQANSDYTFGSGTRLLVI.

On this clone itself: The gene symbols are mouse symbols. The read is 1 residue too short to cover the CDR3 end, so that end is filled in from the germline J gene. The chain is built from TRBV16 and TRBJ1-1, with unresolved D. V was clipped by 0 bases and J by 2 bases, with 4 bases between them. This CDR3 has 13 residues. Germline V lookup: CDR1 SGHSA, CDR2 FRNQAP. CDR3 region: CASSLEGNTEVFF. The sequenced part of the CDR3 DNA is TGTGCAAGCAGCTTAGAGGGTAACACAGAAGTCTTC.

Comment on this clone: Gene names refer to mouse genes. From the germline J gene comes the end of the CDR3, since the read stops 1 residue before it. The chain has TRBV26 and TRBJ1-4; TRBD1 matches at 7 bases. V trimming: 6 bases; J trimming: 3 bases; junction bases outside the gene matches: 4. The CDR3 runs to 14 residues. The germline CDR1 and CDR2 sequences are KGHPV and FQNQEV (reference sequence). The sequenced part of the CDR3 DNA is TGTGCCAGCAGGCAGACAGGGACCAACGAAAGATTATTT. It codes for CASRQTGTNERLF. The complete CDR3 protein is CASRQTGTNERLFF.

For this clone: The germline and genes are mouse ones. The CDR3 end falls 1 residue outside the read, so it is completed with the germline J gene. The chain is built from TRBV26 and TRBJ2-2; 7 bases map to TRBD1. Per germline, CDR1 KGHPV and CDR2 FQNQEV (reference sequence). J gave up 2 bases and V 6 bases, and 3 bases lay outside the gene matches. The length of the CDR3 is 14 residues. CDR3 amino acids: CASSRGQNTGQLYF. Incomplete CDR3 DNA: TGTGCCAGCAGCCGGGGACAGAACACCGGGCAGCTCTAC. Full variable domain (rest looked up from reference TRBV26 and TRBJ2-2): NSKVIQTPRYLVKGQGQKAKMRCIPEKGHPVVFWYQQNKNNEFKFLINFQNQEVLQQIDMTEKRFSAECPSNSPCSLEIQSSEAGDSALYLCASSRGQNTGQLYFGEGSKLTVL.

This clone was seen a handful of times. The germline and genes are mouse ones. The read stops 1 residue short of the end of the CDR3; the missing end is completed from the germline J gene. This rearrangement joins TRBV2 to TRBJ2-7; possible D gene TRBD2, 6 bases. Germline V gene sequence: CDR1 LGHNA, CDR2 YSYQKL. The CDR3 runs 13 residues. The V end was cut by 0 bases, the J end by 3 bases, with 6 bases between. CDR3 protein: CASSQEGGYEQYF. CDR3 DNA (partial): TGTGCCAGCAGCCAAGAGGGGGGCTATGAACAGTAC.

Worth noting for this clone: The genes and germline here are from mouse. The read comes to an end 1 residue before the CDR3 does, leaving the germline J gene to fill in the end. This chain links TRBV23 with TRBJ2-5; the table's D call of TRBD1 was not tested on the DNA. This CDR3 is 14 amino acids long. CDR1 is KGHTA and CDR2 is FQNQQP in the germline V gene. The part of the CDR3 DNA that was read is TGCTCCAGCAGTCGCCGGGACAGGGGAGACACCCAGTAC. Its protein is CSSSRRDRGDTQY. The whole CDR3 protein is CSSSRRDRGDTQYF.

About this clone: Gene and germline names: mouse. The CDR3 end falls 1 residue outside the read, so it is completed with the germline J gene. V is TRBV26 and J is TRBJ1-2; no clear D. V was trimmed by 3 bases and J by 0 bases, leaving 2 bases between them. The CDR3 sequence is 12 residues long. CDR1 KGHPV and CDR2 FQNQEV come from the germline V gene (reference sequence). The CDR3 here is CASSLTNSDYTF. CDR3 DNA, as far as it was read: TGTGCCAGCAGTCTTACAAACTCCGACTACACC.

This clone was picked up a small number of times. Germline and genes: mouse. Coverage ceases 1 residue before the CDR3 finishes, and the germline J gene fills in the end. This chain joins TRBV26 and TRBJ1-5; no clear D. Germline lookup yields CDR1 KGHPV and CDR2 FQNQEV (reference sequence). The V and J ends lost 4 bases and 0 bases respectively, with 10 bases between them. The CDR3 loop spans 15 amino acids. The CDR3 spells CASSPPGYNNQAPLF. Partial CDR3 DNA: TGTGCCAGCAGTCCTCCGGGGTATAACAACCAGGCTCCGCTT.

Remarks on this clone: Gene names and germline match the mouse. The sequenced fragment ends 1 residue before the CDR3 boundary, so the rest is inferred from the germline J gene. This sequence joins TRBV26 and TRBJ2-2, with 7 bases that match TRBD1. From germline, CDR1 is KGHPV and CDR2 FQNQEV (reference sequence). V dropped 3 bases and J dropped 2; count of bases not matched to a gene: 3. CDR3 size: 15 residues. The covered CDR3 bases are TGTGCCAGCAGTCTACTCAGGGGGAACACCGGGCAGCTCTAC. It translates to CASSLLRGNTGQLY. The whole CDR3 is CASSLLRGNTGQLYF.

A remark on this clone: Gene labels here are mouse ones. The read ends 1 residue shy of where the CDR3 ends; the end is completed using the germline J gene. The V gene is TRBV19, the J gene TRBJ2-5; D is ambiguous. The CDR3 runs 14 residues. CDR1 is FNHDT and CDR2 is SITEND in the germline V gene (reference sequence). V gave up 4 bases and J gave up 0 bases, with 9 bases separating them. CDR3 DNA, as far as it was read: TGTGCCAGCAGTCCTCTCAAAAACCAAGACACCCAGTAC. It translates to CASSPLKNQDTQY. The full CDR3 sequence reads CASSPLKNQDTQYF.

With regard to this clone: The genes and germline here are from mouse. With the read ending 1 residue before the CDR3 end, the germline J gene is used to fill in that end. This chain connects TRBV12-1 to TRBJ2-7; TRBD2 aligns across 10 bases. Per the germline V gene, CDR1 is SGHSN and CDR2 is HYEKVE. The CDR3 loop spans 15 amino acids. The V gene end was trimmed by 1 base and the J gene end by 0 bases; junction bases not matched to a gene: 2. The CDR3 is CASSLDWGDSYEQYF. The DNA read from the CDR3 is TGTGCCAGCTCTCTTGACTGGGGGGACTCCTATGAACAGTAC. The entire variable domain, with the rest obtained from reference TRBV12-1 and TRBJ2-7, is as follows: DSGVVQSPRHIIKEKGGRSVLTCIPISGHSNVVWYQQTLGKELKFLIQHYEKVERDKGFLPSRFSVQQFDDYHSEMNMSALELEDSAMYFCASSLDWGDSYEQYFGPGTRLTVL.

Note on this clone: Gene names are mouse gene names. The sequenced fragment ends 1 residue before the CDR3 boundary, so the rest is inferred from the germline J gene. This chain uses TRBV20 with TRBJ1-4; D ambiguous. The V end lost 2 bases, the J end lost 0 bases, and 7 bases lay between the germline ends. Per germline, CDR1 GFQATS and CDR2 STVNSAI. This CDR3 has 14 amino acids. The chain's CDR3 is CGARNGVSNERLFF. CDR3 DNA, as far as it was read: TGTGGTGCTAGGAACGGGGTTTCCAACGAAAGATTATTT.

Note on this clone: Gene names are mouse gene names. The CDR3 end lies 1 residue beyond the end of the read and is filled in from the germline J gene. V is TRBV29 and J is TRBJ2-2; D might be TRBD1 (5 bases). This CDR3 contains 14 residues. CDR1 and CDR2 from the germline V gene are MSHET and SYDVDS. V dropped 2 bases and J dropped 5 bases, with 9 bases sitting between them. CDR3 region: CASSLRGGTGQLYF. Incomplete CDR3 DNA: TGTGCTAGCAGTTTAAGGGGAGGGACCGGGCAGCTCTAC.

There are a few counts of this clone. These gene names are mouse names. The CDR3 extends 1 residue past the end of the read, so its final part is completed from the germline J gene. The J gene is TRBJ1-5, the V gene TRBV2; D not certain. Germline assignment: CDR1 LGHNA and CDR2 YSYQKL. Deletions cut 1 base from V and 0 bases from J, with 4 bases between. The CDR3 sequence is 14 residues long. The sequenced part of the CDR3 DNA is TGTGCCAGCAGCCAAGGCCATAACAACCAGGCTCCGCTT. Encoded protein: CASSQGHNNQAPL. The full CDR3 sequence reads CASSQGHNNQAPLF.

On this clone itself: Gene and germline names: mouse. The read ends 1 residue before the CDR3 terminus; that terminus is restored from the germline J gene. The J gene is TRBJ2-2, the V gene TRBV19, with TRBD1 identical over 9 bases. The CDR3 consists of 15 residues. The V gene end was trimmed by 5 bases and the J gene end by 0 bases; junction bases not matched to a gene: 2. Germline CDR1 FNHDT, CDR2 SITEND (reference sequence). CDR3 sequence reads: CASSGTGSNTGQLYF. The sequenced part of the CDR3 DNA is TGTGCCAGCAGCGGGACAGGGTCAAACACCGGGCAGCTCTAC. The variable domain in full, with the rest retrieved from reference TRBV19 and TRBJ2-2, is GGIITQTPKFLIGQEGQKLTLKCQQNFNHDTMYWYRQDSGKGLRLIYYSITENDLQKGDLSEGYDASREKKSSFSLTVTSAQKNEMAVFLCASSGTGSNTGQLYFGEGSKLTVL.

Of note for this clone: Gene names denote mouse genes. Coverage ceases 1 residue before the CDR3 finishes, and the germline J gene fills in the end. The chain links TRBV26 to TRBJ2-7, with D possibly matching TRBD1 (6 bases). The germline V gene encodes CDR1 KGHPV and CDR2 FQNQEV (reference sequence). The length of the CDR3 is 12 residues. V was shortened by 6 bases and J by 3 bases, with 9 bases between the two germline ends. The sequenced part of the CDR3 DNA is TGTGCCAGCAGCCGGGACAACTATGAACAGTAC. Amino acids: CASSRDNYEQY. The whole CDR3 sequence reads CASSRDNYEQYF.

This clone was seen just once. The gene names here belong to mouse. Read coverage stops 1 residue before the CDR3 terminus; the germline J gene supplies the remainder. V and J are TRBV3 and TRBJ1-1; the D is unclear. V lost 6 bases, J lost 0 bases, and 11 bases lay in between. Germline V gene data show CDR1 as SNHLY and CDR2 as FYNGKV (reference sequence). This CDR3 has 14 amino acids. The CDR3 spells CASSQTLANTEVFF. The part of the CDR3 DNA that was read is TGTGCCAGCAGTCAGACACTTGCAAACACAGAAGTCTTC.

Concerning this clone: Gene names refer to mouse genes. The read ends 1 residue shy of where the CDR3 ends; the end is completed using the germline J gene. The rearrangement uses TRBV3 and TRBJ1-1; D gene ambiguous. Germline V lookup: CDR1 SNHLY, CDR2 FYNGKV (reference sequence). Deletions cut 3 bases from V and 1 base from J, with 3 bases between. The CDR3 totals 12 residues. The chain's CDR3 is CASSLRNTEVFF. The part of the CDR3 DNA that was read is TGTGCCAGCAGCTTGAGAAACACAGAAGTCTTC.

For this clone: The genes and germline here are from mouse. With the read ending 1 residue before the CDR3 end, the germline J gene is used to fill in that end. V and J are TRBV26 and TRBJ1-4; no firm D call. V lost 8 bases, J lost 0 bases, and 7 bases lay in between. Looked up from germline, CDR1 is KGHPV and CDR2 is FQNQEV (reference sequence). The CDR3 spans 13 residues. The covered CDR3 bases are TGTGCCAGCGAGGGAATTTCCAACGAAAGATTATTT. It specifies CASEGISNERLF. The whole CDR3 region reads CASEGISNERLFF.

Worth noting for this clone: The gene names given are mouse names. The read stops 1 residue short of the end of the CDR3; the missing end is completed from the germline J gene. J is TRBJ1-1 and V is TRBV26; D perhaps matches TRBD1 (5 bases). V was cut by 4 bases and J by 4 bases, with 10 bases left in between. Germline loops: CDR1 KGHPV, CDR2 FQNQEV (reference sequence). This CDR3 is 13 amino acids long. The CDR3 spells CASSPGQTTEVFF. The covered CDR3 bases are TGTGCCAGCAGTCCTGGACAAACCACAGAAGTCTTC.

As to this clone: Gene labels here are mouse ones. The read terminates 1 residue ahead of where the CDR3 ends, so the germline J gene completes it. The chain uses TRBV24 and TRBJ1-1; weak D call: TRBD1 (6 bases). Looked up from germline, CDR1 is KGHTA and CDR2 is FRNEEI. The V and J ends lost 1 base and 2 bases respectively, with 8 bases between them. The CDR3 is made up of 14 amino acids. The CDR3 DNA, read in part, is TGTGCCAGCAGTCTGTTGGGACACAACACAGAAGTCTTC. Protein product: CASSLLGHNTEVF. The full CDR3 is CASSLLGHNTEVFF.

This clone was recorded a few times. Here the gene names and germline are mouse. The CDR3 DNA, read in part, is TGTGCCAGCAGTCCGGGGGCCGGCACAGAAGTCTTC. Translated: CASSPGAGTEVF. The full-length CDR3 reads as CASSPGAGTEVFF. The chain employs TRBV26 and TRBJ1-1, with D perhaps TRBD1 (6 bases). With the read ending 1 residue before the CDR3 end, the germline J gene is used to fill in that end. The CDR3 spans 13 residues. Germline V gives CDR1 KGHPV, CDR2 FQNQEV (reference sequence). V lost 4 bases, J lost 4 bases, and 10 bases lay in between.

This clone has only a few counts. Gene labels here are mouse ones. The read is 1 residue too short to cover the CDR3 end, so that end is filled in from the germline J gene. The chain couples TRBV13-2 to TRBJ1-5, with 7 bases matching TRBD1. Germline CDR1 NNHNN, CDR2 SYGAGS (reference sequence). Trimming cost V 3 bases and J 1 base; bases outside gene matches: 1. The CDR3 spans 14 residues. This CDR3 is CASGGGQNNQAPLF. The DNA read from the CDR3 is TGTGCCAGCGGTGGGGGACAGAACAACCAGGCTCCGCTT.

About this clone itself: Mouse gene names and germline throughout. The CDR3 end lies 1 residue beyond the end of the read and is filled in from the germline J gene. This chain uses TRBV1 with TRBJ1-6, with TRBD1 matching over 10 bases. TRBJ1-6 belongs to the ORF category, with a function that is uncertain. There are 15 residues in the CDR3. Trimming at V came to 3 bases and at J to 6 bases, leaving 2 bases not matched to a gene. Germline values: CDR1 NSQYPW, CDR2 LRSPGD (reference sequence). CDR3: CTCSARDRGNSPLYF. CDR3 DNA, as far as it was read: TGCACCTGCAGTGCCCGGGACAGGGGTAATTCGCCCCTCTAC.

Notes on this clone: The gene symbols are mouse symbols. The read ends 1 residue early relative to the CDR3; the germline J gene fills the gap. The rearrangement uses TRBV31 and TRBJ1-6; no definite D call. TRBJ1-6 is classed as an ORF, of uncertain function. The V gene lost 1 base and the J gene lost 0 bases, with 4 bases spanning the gap. CDR3 length equals 14 residues. Germline V gene sequence: CDR1 GKSSPN, CDR2 SITVG. CDR3 bases read: TGTGCCTGGAGTCGCAATTCCTATAATTCGCCCCTCTAC. This gives the protein CAWSRNSYNSPLY. The whole CDR3 is CAWSRNSYNSPLYF.